These 32 T cell receptor beta chains were all obtained from the same sample, sequenced in a study of blood T cells in healthy people across ages. PCR was performed a second time for about 7 to 11 cycles using a sample-barcoded 5' primer and a J-beta primer mix. TCRdb fed the 5' RACE reads into MiXCR, producing one record per CDR3 protein. In the table there are 730,000 or so distinct CDR3 sequences, 40% to 45% of which are singletons. The sequenced material came from blood. Every receptor here comes from a man at least 80 years old in good health.

The chain is built from TRBV7-2 and TRBJ2-7; TRBD1 agrees at 9 bases. Germline CDR1 reads SGHTA; CDR2 reads FQGNSA. V lost 5 bases and J lost 7; bases outside the gene matches: 15. The CDR3 spans 16 residues. The chain's CDR3 is CASSPESGTGNNEQYF. Written as DNA, the CDR3 is TGTGCCAGCAGCCCAGAGTCCGGGACAGGGAATAATGAGCAGTACTTC.

The V call is TRBV13, the J call TRBJ2-3; TRBD1 aligns across 9 bases. The CDR3 consists of 16 residues. Germline lookup yields CDR1 PRHDT and CDR2 FYEKMQ (reference sequence). J was trimmed by 6 bases and V by 4 bases; bases with no gene match: 11. DNA of the CDR3: TGTGCCAGCAGCTCTAAAACAGGGGGCGCACACGATACGCAGTATTTT. Its translation: CASSSKTGGAHDTQYF.

For this clonotype: A much larger clone differs from this one at a single base, so this may be a read error. The gene calls are TRBV6-2 or TRBV6-3 and TRBJ2-7; D is perhaps TRBD2 (5 bases). Germline V gene sequence: CDR1 MNHEY, CDR2 SVGEGT. The V and J ends lost 8 bases and 2 bases respectively, with 25 bases between them. This CDR3 is built from 17 residues. CDR3 nucleotide sequence: TGTGCCAGCGGCCGAAAGAGCGGACCGAACCCAACCTACGAGCAGTACTTC. Protein: CASGRKSGPNPTYEQYF.

The genes are TRBV29-1 and TRBJ2-5, with D possibly being TRBD1 (5 bases). The end of the DNA fits TRBJ2-7 better, so the J call may be wrong. The CDR3 spans 14 residues. The germline CDR1 and CDR2 sequences are SQVTM and ANQGSEA. Here the CDR3 DNA reads TGCAGCGTCCTTAAGGCCGAAGGGGACTACGAGCAGTACTTC. This sequence encodes CSVLKAEGDYEQYF.

This clonotype was recorded at least ten times. This chain connects TRBV29-1 to TRBJ2-1; a possible D gene is TRBD2 (5 bases). Per the germline V gene, CDR1 is SQVTM and CDR2 is ANQGSEA. The V end was cut by 2 bases, the J end by 1 base, with 6 bases between. The CDR3 extends over 13 amino acids. CDR3 residues: CSVEPGSYNEQFF. The DNA of the CDR3 is TGCAGCGTTGAACCGGGATCCTACAATGAGCAGTTCTTC.

The V gene is TRBV6-1, the J gene TRBJ1-5; maybe TRBD1 (5 bases). The V and J ends lost 6 bases and 1 base respectively, with 16 bases between them. Germline assignment: CDR1 MNHNS and CDR2 SASEGT. The CDR3 is 16 residues long. The DNA of the CDR3 is TGTGCCAGCAGCGCTCAGGGTGTTAGGAGCAATCAGCCCCAGCATTTT. It translates to CASSAQGVRSNQPQHF.

This clonotype was seen at least ten times. The chain combines TRBV28 with TRBJ2-1; no clear D. The CDR3 totals 15 residues. Germline V CDR1 and CDR2: MDHEN, SYDVKM. Trimming cost V 3 bases and J 4 bases, with 13 bases left between them. CDR3 sequence reads: CASSLGYGRYNEQFF. For the CDR3, the DNA is TGTGCCAGCAGTTTGGGCTACGGGCGTTACAATGAGCAGTTCTTC.

About this clonotype itself: One junction end disagrees with the germline gene, perhaps due to a read error. V and J are TRBV11-2 and TRBJ2-1, with TRBD2 identical over 11 bases. The CDR3 is 17 amino acids. The germline V gene encodes CDR1 SGHAT and CDR2 FQNNGV. This CDR3 reads CASSLELAGASYNKQFF. DNA for the CDR3: TGTGCCAGCAGCTTAGAACTAGCGGGAGCCTCCTACAATAAGCAGTTCTTC.

This clonotype was found many times. The J gene is TRBJ2-7, the V gene TRBV20-1; TRBD1 agrees at 7 bases. This CDR3 is built from 14 residues. The germline gives CDR1 DFQATT, CDR2 SNEGSKA (reference sequence). Trimming took 6 bases from V and 4 from J; bases not matched to a gene: 12. The CDR3 spells CSAGPTGLKYEQYF. In DNA form, the CDR3 reads TGCAGTGCCGGACCGACAGGGTTGAAGTACGAGCAGTACTTC.

This clonotype was seen just once. The chain is built from TRBV6-6 and TRBJ2-1, with D possibly TRBD2 on 5 matching bases. This CDR3 is 15 amino acids long. Germline V CDR1 and CDR2: MNHNY, SVGAGI (reference sequence). V was cut by 4 bases and J by 12 bases, with 22 bases left in between. For the CDR3, the DNA is TGTGCCAGCAGTTCCCCCGGAACTAGGACCGATGGGCAGTTCTTC. As protein: CASSSPGTRTDGQFF.

This clonotype was recorded a few times. The chain combines TRBV9 with TRBJ2-7; maybe TRBD1 (6 bases). Germline CDR1 and CDR2: SGDLS and YYNGEE. Trimming stripped 0 bases from V and 3 bases from J, with 10 bases between. The CDR3 has 14 amino acids. The CDR3 protein is CASSVDLQGYEQYF. In nucleotides, the CDR3 is TGTGCCAGCAGCGTAGACCTACAGGGCTACGAGCAGTACTTC.

V and J are TRBV20-1 and TRBJ2-5; D is perhaps TRBD1 or TRBD2 (5 bases each). The end of the DNA aligns better with TRBJ2-7, so the J call may be wrong. The CDR3 contains 15 residues. Germline CDR1 DFQATT, CDR2 SNEGSKA (reference sequence). The CDR3 spells CSARTRQMGVDEQYF. The CDR3 DNA reads TGCAGTGCTAGAACGAGACAGATGGGGGTCGACGAGCAGTACTTC.

The chain uses TRBV2 and TRBJ2-5; D gene uncertain. Germline loops: CDR1 SNHLY, CDR2 FYNNEI. This CDR3 comprises 12 residues. With 7 bases removed from V and 5 bases from J, the gap between germline ends came to 11 bases. DNA for the CDR3: TGTGCCAGCAAAGGGCACCGTGAGACCCAGTACTTC. Translating gives CASKGHRETQYF.

The chain uses TRBV20-1 and TRBJ1-4; no definite D call. Trimming stripped 0 bases from V and 6 bases from J, with 8 bases between. This CDR3 region has 13 residues. Germline V gene data show CDR1 as DFQATT and CDR2 as SNEGSKA (reference sequence). Here the CDR3 DNA reads TGCAGTGCTAGAGATTGGTCAGATGAAAAACTGTTTTTT. Its protein is CSARDWSDEKLFF.

This clonotype was seen at least ten times. This sequence joins TRBV29-1 and TRBJ2-2; D call uncertain. The ends were cut back, 4 bases at V and 2 bases at J, with 11 bases in the middle. The CDR3 is 14 residues long. CDR1 is SQVTM and CDR2 is ANQGSEA in the germline V gene. The CDR3 loop is CSVGSLGNTGELFF. DNA of the CDR3: TGCAGCGTTGGAAGTCTGGGTAACACCGGGGAGCTGTTTTTT.

This clonotype was seen at least ten times. The rearrangement uses TRBV6-2 or TRBV6-3 and TRBJ2-7, with D possibly matching TRBD1 (5 bases). This CDR3 has 13 amino acids. Germline CDR1 MNHEY, CDR2 SVGEGT. V lost 0 bases, J lost 6 bases, and 9 bases lay in between. CDR3 sequence: CASSYSDRLEQYF. In DNA form, the CDR3 reads TGTGCCAGCAGTTACTCTGACAGACTCGAGCAGTACTTC.

Note on this clonotype: A much larger clone lies one base from this, so it may be a read error. Likely a read error: the CDR3 ends without its conserved phenylalanine or tryptophan. The chain employs TRBV9 and TRBJ2-7; D uncertain. The CDR3 is 13 amino acids. The V end was cut by 0 bases, the J end by 0 bases, with 4 bases between. Germline V lookup: CDR1 SGDLS, CDR2 YYNGEE. CDR3 in DNA: TGTGCCAGCAGCGTAGCCAGCTCCTACGAGCAGTACTTA. It is translated as CASSVASSYEQYL.

The chain carries TRBV6-2 or TRBV6-3 and TRBJ2-1, with D perhaps TRBD1 (6 bases). The CDR3 runs to 15 residues. V was cut by 8 bases and J by 0 bases, with 14 bases left in between. Germline V gene sequence: CDR1 MNHEY, CDR2 SVGEGT. DNA for the CDR3: TGTGCCAGCCGAGGCGAAGGGGGCTCCTACAATGAGCAGTTCTTC. It translates to CASRGEGGSYNEQFF.

This sequence joins TRBV20-1 and TRBJ2-3, with TRBD2 identical over 10 bases. In germline, CDR1 is DFQATT, CDR2 SNEGSKA (reference sequence). CDR3 size: 14 residues. J lost 1 base, V lost 6 bases, and 4 bases had no gene match. Here the CDR3 reads CSAPGTSGTDTQYF. The CDR3 region has the DNA TGCAGTGCGCCCGGGACTAGCGGCACAGATACGCAGTATTTT.

This clonotype was detected ten times or more. V and J are TRBV29-1 and TRBJ2-5, with 9 bases aligning to TRBD1. The end of the DNA fits TRBJ2-7 better, so the J call may be wrong. CDR3 length: 14 residues. Germline V lookup: CDR1 SQVTM, CDR2 ANQGSEA. The CDR3 loop is CSVGSGQGRGEQYF. CDR3 nucleotides: TGCAGCGTTGGTTCGGGACAGGGAAGGGGCGAGCAGTACTTC.

This clonotype occurred a few times. The gene calls are TRBV16 and TRBJ1-5, with TRBD1 matching 7 bases. This CDR3 is built from 14 residues. The V and J ends lost 2 bases and 7 bases, in that order; junction bases with no gene match: 5. Germline V gene lookup returns CDR1 KGHSY and CDR2 FQNENV. The CDR3 sequence: CASSQTGTVQPQHF. CDR3 in DNA: TGTGCCAGCAGCCAAACCGGGACAGTGCAGCCCCAGCATTTT.

On this clonotype itself: The junction differs from germline at one of its ends, possibly a read error. For the CDR3, the DNA is TGTGCCAGGAGCGGCGAAGAGACCCAGTACTTC. It codes for CARSGEETQYF. The chain joins TRBV30 to TRBJ2-5, with D maybe TRBD2 (5 bases). There are 11 residues in the CDR3. Looked up from germline, CDR1 is GTSNPN and CDR2 is SVGIG (reference sequence).

This clonotype was seen at least ten times. V gene TRBV7-6 combines with J gene TRBJ2-7, with D tentatively TRBD2 (5 bases). Trimming stripped 5 bases from V and 5 bases from J, with 13 bases between. This CDR3 has 13 residues. Germline V gene lookup returns CDR1 SGHVS and CDR2 FNYEAQ. The CDR3 reads CASSRSGGDEQYF. The CDR3 DNA sequence: TGTGCCAGCAGCCGCTCAGGAGGAGACGAGCAGTACTTC.

This clonotype was picked up a small number of times. The chain is built from TRBV14 and TRBJ1-2; tentatively, D is TRBD1 (6 bases). This CDR3 is built from 19 residues. The V gene's germline CDR1 is SGHDN and CDR2 FVKESK. Trimming stripped 0 bases from V and 6 bases from J, with 26 bases between. In nucleotides, the CDR3 is TGTGCCAGCAGCCAAGAAGGACCTTTCTTTACAGGGCGTGGAGATGGCTACACCTTC. Protein product: CASSQEGPFFTGRGDGYTF.

The chain uses TRBV18 and TRBJ1-4; 8 bases match TRBD1. The CDR3 loop spans 18 amino acids. V lost 3 bases to trimming and J lost 0 bases; unmatched junction nucleotides: 9. Germline-derived CDR1 and CDR2 are KGHSH and LQKENI. DNA for the CDR3: TGTGCCAGCTCACCGCGGCCAGGGGGCCCAACAACTAATGAAAAACTGTTTTTT. This encodes CASSPRPGGPTTNEKLFF.

This clonotype has just one count. This chain uses TRBV7-2 with TRBJ1-5; perhaps TRBD1 as D (5 bases). Trimming pared 1 base from V and 7 bases from J, leaving 14 bases between. From germline, CDR1 is SGHTA and CDR2 FQGNSA. CDR3 size: 15 residues. The CDR3 loop is CASSLEVTARQPQHF. The CDR3 DNA sequence: TGTGCCAGCAGCTTAGAGGTGACAGCGCGGCAGCCCCAGCATTTT.

The chain carries TRBV6-1 and TRBJ1-2, with 11 bases aligning to TRBD1. The germline V gene has CDR1 MNHNS and CDR2 SASEGT. The V gene end was trimmed by 10 bases and the J gene end by 4 bases; junction bases not matched to a gene: 5. The CDR3 loop spans 13 amino acids. CDR3 loop: CANSDRGPYGYTF. The CDR3 coding sequence is TGTGCCAATTCGGACAGGGGGCCCTATGGCTACACCTTC.

This clonotype was found a few times. The chain employs TRBV7-6 and TRBJ2-1; 7 bases match TRBD2. The trim removed 5 bases at V and 10 bases at J, leaving 14 bases unmatched. The CDR3 has 15 residues. Germline CDR1 is SGHVS and CDR2 is FNYEAQ. The DNA of the CDR3 is TGTGCCAGCAGCAAACGGCGGGCGGGGGTATGGGAGCAGTTCTTC. This sequence encodes CASSKRRAGVWEQFF.

The V and J genes are TRBV20-1 and TRBJ2-5, with D hard to call. The end of the DNA fits TRBJ2-7 better, so the J call may be wrong. Germline CDR1 DFQATT, CDR2 SNEGSKA (reference sequence). The CDR3 contains 11 residues. CDR3 sequence (DNA): TGCAGTGCTCCCAACAGATACGAGCAGTACTTC. It yields the protein CSAPNRYEQYF.

The chain's CDR3 is CATSDPRGRTDTQYF. DNA of the CDR3: TGTGCCACCAGTGATCCCCGGGGCCGCACAGATACGCAGTATTTT. The rearrangement joins TRBV24-1 to TRBJ2-3; perhaps D is TRBD1 or TRBD2 (5 bases each). Germline-derived CDR1 and CDR2 are KGHDR and SFDVKD. With 3 bases removed from V and 1 base from J, the gap between germline ends came to 10 bases. The CDR3 sequence is 15 residues long.

CDR3 sequence reads: CASKIDRGLTGELFF. The CDR3 DNA reads TGTGCCAGCAAGATAGACAGGGGACTCACCGGGGAGCTGTTTTTT. The chain recombines TRBV7-3 with TRBJ2-2, with 8 bases aligning to TRBD1. V was pared by 7 bases and J by 4 bases, with 8 bases of the junction left unmatched. The CDR3 has 15 residues. From germline, CDR1 is SGHTA and CDR2 FQGTGA.

The chain joins TRBV18 to TRBJ1-4; no clear D. This CDR3 contains 13 residues. The ends were cut back, 3 bases at V and 5 bases at J, with 7 bases in the middle. Germline CDR1 reads KGHSH; CDR2 reads LQKENI. The chain's CDR3 is CASSPRENEKLFF. Written as DNA, the CDR3 is TGTGCCAGCTCACCTCGGGAAAATGAAAAACTGTTTTTT.